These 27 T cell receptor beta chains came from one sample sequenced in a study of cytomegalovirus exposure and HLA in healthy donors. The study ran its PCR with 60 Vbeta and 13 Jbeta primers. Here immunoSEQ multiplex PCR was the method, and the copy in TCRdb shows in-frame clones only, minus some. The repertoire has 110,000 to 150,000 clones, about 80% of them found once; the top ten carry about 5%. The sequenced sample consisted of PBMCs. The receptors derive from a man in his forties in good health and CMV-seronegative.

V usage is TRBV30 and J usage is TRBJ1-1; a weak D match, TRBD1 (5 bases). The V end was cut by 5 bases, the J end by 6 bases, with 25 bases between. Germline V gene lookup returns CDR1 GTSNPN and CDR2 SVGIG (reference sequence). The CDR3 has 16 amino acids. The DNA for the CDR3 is TGTGCCTGGCAGGGCCTGGGATTTGGGGAGGCGGCTGAAGCTTTCTTT. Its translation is CAWQGLGFGEAAEAFF. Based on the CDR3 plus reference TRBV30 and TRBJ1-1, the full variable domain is SQTIHQWPATLVQPVGSPLSLECTVEGTSNPNLYWYRQAAGRGLQLLFYSVGIGQISSEVPQNLSASRPQDRQFILSSKKLLLSDSGFYLCAWQGLGFGEAAEAFFGQGTRLTVV.

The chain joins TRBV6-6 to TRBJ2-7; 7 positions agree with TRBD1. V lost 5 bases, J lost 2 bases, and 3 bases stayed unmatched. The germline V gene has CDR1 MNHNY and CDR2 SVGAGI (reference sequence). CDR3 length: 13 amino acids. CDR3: CASSKGAPYEQYF. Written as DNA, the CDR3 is TGTGCCAGCAGTAAGGGGGCGCCCTACGAGCAGTACTTC.

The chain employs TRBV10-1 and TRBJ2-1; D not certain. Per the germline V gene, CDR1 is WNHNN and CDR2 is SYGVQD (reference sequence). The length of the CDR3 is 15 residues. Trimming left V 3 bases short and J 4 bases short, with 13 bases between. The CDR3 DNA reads TGCGCCAGCAGTGACGGGTCGGGTATTTACAATGAGCAGTTCTTC. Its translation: CASSDGSGIYNEQFF.

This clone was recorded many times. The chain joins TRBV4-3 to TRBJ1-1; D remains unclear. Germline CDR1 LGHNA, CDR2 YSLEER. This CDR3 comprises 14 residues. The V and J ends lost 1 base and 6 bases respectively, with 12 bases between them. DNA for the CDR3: TGCGCCAGCAGCCAAGGGAGGCGAGGATCTGAAGCTTTCTTT. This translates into CASSQGRRGSEAFF.

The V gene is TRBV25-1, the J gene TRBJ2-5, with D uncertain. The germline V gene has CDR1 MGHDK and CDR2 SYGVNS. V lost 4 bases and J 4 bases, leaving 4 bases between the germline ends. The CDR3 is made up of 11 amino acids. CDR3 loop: CASSVLETQYF. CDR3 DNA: TGTGCCAGCAGTGTTCTAGAGACCCAGTACTTC.

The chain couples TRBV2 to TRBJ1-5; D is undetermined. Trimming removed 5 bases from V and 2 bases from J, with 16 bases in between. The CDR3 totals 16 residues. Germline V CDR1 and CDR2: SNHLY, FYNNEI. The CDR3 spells CASSSQAGRGNQPQHF. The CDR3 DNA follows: TGTGCCAGCAGTAGCCAAGCTGGGCGGGGCAATCAGCCCCAGCATTTT.

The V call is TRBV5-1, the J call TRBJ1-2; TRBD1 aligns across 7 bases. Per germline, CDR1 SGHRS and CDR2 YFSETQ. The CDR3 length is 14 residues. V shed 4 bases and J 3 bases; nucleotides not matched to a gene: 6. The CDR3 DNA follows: TGCGCCAGCAGCCCGGTACAGGGGTACTATGGCTACACCTTC. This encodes CASSPVQGYYGYTF. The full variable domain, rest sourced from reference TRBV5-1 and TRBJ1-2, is KAGVTQTPRYLIKTRGQQVTLSCSPISGHRSVSWYQQTPGQGLQFLFEYFSETQRNKGNFPGRFSGRQFSNSRSEMNVSTLELGDSALYLCASSPVQGYYGYTFGSGTRLTVV.

The CDR3 DNA reads as TGTGCCAGCAGTGGGACAGGGGACACCGGGGAGCTGTTTTTT. This encodes CASSGTGDTGELFF. The chain carries TRBV6-4 and TRBJ2-2, with 9 bases lining up with TRBD1. V shed 4 bases, J shed 3 bases, and the junction held 0 bases outside the gene matches. The CDR3 runs to 14 residues. Per the germline V gene, CDR1 is MRHNA and CDR2 is SNTAGT.

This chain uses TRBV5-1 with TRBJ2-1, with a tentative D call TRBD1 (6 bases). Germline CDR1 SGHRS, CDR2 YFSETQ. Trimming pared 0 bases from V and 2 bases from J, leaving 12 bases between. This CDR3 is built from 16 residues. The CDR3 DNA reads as TGCGCCAGCAGCTTGGGGCTGGGACAAACCTACAATGAGCAGTTCTTC. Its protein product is CASSLGLGQTYNEQFF.

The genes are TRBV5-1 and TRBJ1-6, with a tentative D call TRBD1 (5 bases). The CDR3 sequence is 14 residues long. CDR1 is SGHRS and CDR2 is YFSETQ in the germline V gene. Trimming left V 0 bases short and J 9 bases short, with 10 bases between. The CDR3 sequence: CASSLGGGTSPLHF. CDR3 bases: TGCGCCAGCAGCTTGGGGGGGGGTACTTCACCCCTCCACTTT.

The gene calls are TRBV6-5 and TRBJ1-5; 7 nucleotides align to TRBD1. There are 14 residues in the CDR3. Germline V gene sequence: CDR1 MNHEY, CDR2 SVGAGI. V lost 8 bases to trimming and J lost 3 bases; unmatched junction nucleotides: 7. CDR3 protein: CASGGRGFNQPQHF. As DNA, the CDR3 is TGTGCCAGCGGAGGCAGGGGGTTCAATCAGCCCCAGCATTTT.

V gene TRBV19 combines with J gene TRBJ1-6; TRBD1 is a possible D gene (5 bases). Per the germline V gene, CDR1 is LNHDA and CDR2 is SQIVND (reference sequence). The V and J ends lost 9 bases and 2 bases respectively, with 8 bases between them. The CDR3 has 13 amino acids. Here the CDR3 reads CASKDTYNSPLHF. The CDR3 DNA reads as TGTGCCAGCAAGGACACCTATAATTCACCCCTCCACTTT.

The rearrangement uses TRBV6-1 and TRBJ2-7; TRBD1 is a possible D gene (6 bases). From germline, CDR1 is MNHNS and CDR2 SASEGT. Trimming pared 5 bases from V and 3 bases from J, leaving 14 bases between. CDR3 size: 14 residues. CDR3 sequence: CASSSRGMSYEQYF. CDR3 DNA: TGTGCCAGCAGTAGTAGGGGGATGAGCTACGAGCAGTACTTC.

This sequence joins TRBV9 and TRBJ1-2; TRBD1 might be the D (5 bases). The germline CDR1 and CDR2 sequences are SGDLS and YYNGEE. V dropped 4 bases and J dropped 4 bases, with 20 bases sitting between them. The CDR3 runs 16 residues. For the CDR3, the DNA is TGTGCCAGCAGCCTCGGGTGGCGGGGGGAGACCTATGGCTACACCTTC. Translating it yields CASSLGWRGETYGYTF. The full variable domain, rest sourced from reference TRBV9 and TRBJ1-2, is DSGVTQTPKHLITATGQRVTLRCSPRSGDLSVYWYQQSLDQGLQFLIQYYNGEERAKGNILERFSAQQFPDLHSELNLSSLELGDSALYFCASSLGWRGETYGYTFGSGTRLTVV.

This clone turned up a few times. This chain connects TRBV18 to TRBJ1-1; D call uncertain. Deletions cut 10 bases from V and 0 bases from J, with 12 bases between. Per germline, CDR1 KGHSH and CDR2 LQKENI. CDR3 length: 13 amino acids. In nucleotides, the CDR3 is TGTGCCACCCTAACTACGCTGAACACTGAAGCTTTCTTT. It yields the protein CATLTTLNTEAFF.

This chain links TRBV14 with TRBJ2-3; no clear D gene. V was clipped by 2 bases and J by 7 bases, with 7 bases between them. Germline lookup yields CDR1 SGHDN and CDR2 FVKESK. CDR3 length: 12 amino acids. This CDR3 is CASSQSLYTQYF. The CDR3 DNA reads TGTGCCAGCAGCCAATCCCTTTATACGCAGTATTTT.

The CDR3 sequence is CASSEGGGSLREQYF. CDR3 in DNA: TGTGCCAGCAGTGAAGGGGGGGGGTCCTTGAGGGAGCAGTACTTC. The chain is built from TRBV2 and TRBJ2-7, with TRBD2 matching 7 bases. The CDR3 spans 15 residues. The V gene's germline CDR1 is SNHLY and CDR2 FYNNEI. V gave up 1 base and J gave up 7 bases; unmatched junction bases: 10.

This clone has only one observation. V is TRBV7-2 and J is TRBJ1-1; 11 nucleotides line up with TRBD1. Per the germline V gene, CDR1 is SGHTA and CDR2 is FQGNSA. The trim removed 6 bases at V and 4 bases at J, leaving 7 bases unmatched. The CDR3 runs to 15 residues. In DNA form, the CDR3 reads TGTGCCAGCAGGCCGGACAGGGGGCTGGGCACTGAAGCTTTCTTT. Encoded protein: CASRPDRGLGTEAFF.

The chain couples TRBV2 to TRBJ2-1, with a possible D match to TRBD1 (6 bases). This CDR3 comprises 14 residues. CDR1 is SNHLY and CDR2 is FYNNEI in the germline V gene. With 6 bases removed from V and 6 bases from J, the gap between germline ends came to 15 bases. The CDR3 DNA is TGTGCCAGCAGGACGAATTTCAGGGGCAATGAGCAGTTCTTC. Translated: CASRTNFRGNEQFF.

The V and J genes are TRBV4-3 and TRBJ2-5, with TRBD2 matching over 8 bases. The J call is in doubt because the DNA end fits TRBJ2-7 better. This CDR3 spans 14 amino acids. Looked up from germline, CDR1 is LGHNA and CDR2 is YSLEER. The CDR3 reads CASSQDREGFEQYF. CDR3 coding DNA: TGCGCCAGCAGCCAAGATCGGGAGGGATTCGAGCAGTACTTC.

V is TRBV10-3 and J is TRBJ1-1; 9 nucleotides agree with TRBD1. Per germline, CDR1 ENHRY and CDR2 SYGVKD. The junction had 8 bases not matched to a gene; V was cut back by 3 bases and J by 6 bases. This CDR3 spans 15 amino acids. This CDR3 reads CAISERDRVWSEAFF. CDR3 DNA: TGTGCCATCAGTGAAAGGGACAGGGTTTGGTCTGAAGCTTTCTTT.

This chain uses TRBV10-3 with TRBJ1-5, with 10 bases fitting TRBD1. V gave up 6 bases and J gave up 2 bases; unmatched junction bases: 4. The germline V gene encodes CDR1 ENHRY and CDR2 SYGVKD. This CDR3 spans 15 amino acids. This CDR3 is CAIRTGTGGNQPQHF. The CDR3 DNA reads TGTGCCATCAGAACCGGGACAGGGGGCAATCAGCCCCAGCATTTT.

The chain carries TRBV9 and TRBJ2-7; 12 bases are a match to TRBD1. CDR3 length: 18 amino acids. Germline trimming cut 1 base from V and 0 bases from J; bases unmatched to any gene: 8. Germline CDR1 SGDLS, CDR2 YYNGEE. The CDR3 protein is CASSVSGTGGKSSYEQYF. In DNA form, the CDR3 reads TGTGCCAGCAGCGTATCCGGGACAGGGGGCAAGAGCTCCTACGAGCAGTACTTC.

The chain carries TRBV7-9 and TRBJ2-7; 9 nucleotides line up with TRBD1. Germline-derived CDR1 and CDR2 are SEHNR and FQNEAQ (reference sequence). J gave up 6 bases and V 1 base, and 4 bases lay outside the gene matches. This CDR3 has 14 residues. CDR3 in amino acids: CASSLVTGGSEQYF. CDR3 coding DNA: TGTGCCAGCAGCTTAGTGACAGGGGGTTCCGAGCAGTACTTC.

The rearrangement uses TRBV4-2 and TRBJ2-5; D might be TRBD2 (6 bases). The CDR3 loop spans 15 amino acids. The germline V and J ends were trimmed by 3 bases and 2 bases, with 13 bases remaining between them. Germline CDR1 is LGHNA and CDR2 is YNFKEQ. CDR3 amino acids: CASSQLISGQETQYF. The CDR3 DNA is TGTGCCAGCAGCCAGTTAATCAGCGGGCAAGAGACCCAGTACTTC.

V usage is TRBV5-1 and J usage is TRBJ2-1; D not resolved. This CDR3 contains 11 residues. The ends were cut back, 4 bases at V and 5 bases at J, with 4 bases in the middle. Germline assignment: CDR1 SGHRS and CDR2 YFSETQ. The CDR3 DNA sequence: TGCGCCAGCAGCGCAGACAATGAGCAGTTCTTC. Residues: CASSADNEQFF.

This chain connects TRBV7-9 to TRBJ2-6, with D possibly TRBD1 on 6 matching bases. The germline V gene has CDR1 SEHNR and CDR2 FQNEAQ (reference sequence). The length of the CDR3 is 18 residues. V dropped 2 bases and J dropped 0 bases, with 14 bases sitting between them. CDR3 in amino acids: CASSLYGAGDSGANVLTF. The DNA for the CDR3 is TGTGCCAGCAGCTTATATGGGGCAGGGGACTCTGGGGCCAACGTCCTGACTTTC.